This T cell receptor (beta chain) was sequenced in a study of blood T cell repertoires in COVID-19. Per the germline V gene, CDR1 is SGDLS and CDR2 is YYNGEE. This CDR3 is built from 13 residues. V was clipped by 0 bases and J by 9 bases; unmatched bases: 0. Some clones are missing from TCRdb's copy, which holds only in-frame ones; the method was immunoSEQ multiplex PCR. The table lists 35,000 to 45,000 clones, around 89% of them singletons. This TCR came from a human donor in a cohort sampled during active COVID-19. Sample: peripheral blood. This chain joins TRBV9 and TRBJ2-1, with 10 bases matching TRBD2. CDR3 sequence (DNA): TGTGCCAGCAGCGTAGCTAGCGGGAGTGAGCAGTTCTTC. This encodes CASSVASGSEQFF.